These 5 T cell receptor beta chains originate from one sample sequenced in a study of molecular identifiers for immune sequencing clone quantification. TCRdb redid the calling of the PCR reads with MiXCR, one entry per CDR3 protein. The sample carries about 640,000 distinct CDR3 sequences, 20% recorded once. The sample consisted of naive CD8+ T cells from blood, with Jurkat cell RNA spiked in. Stated subset: FACS-sorted CD8+CD4-CCR7+CD45RA+ naive T cells. Source of these receptors: a human donor in good health. Some libraries in this study had Jurkat cell RNA spiked in.

To note about this clonotype: The junction differs from germline at one of its ends, possibly a read error. V usage is TRBV7-9 and J usage is TRBJ2-3, with TRBD2 matching over 12 bases. Looked up from germline, CDR1 is SEHNR and CDR2 is FQNEAQ (reference sequence). This CDR3 comprises 14 residues. CDR3 nucleotides: TGTGCCAACAGCCCTGGACTAGCGGGGATTACGCAGTATTTT. As protein: CANSPGLAGITQYF.

This clonotype turned up a few times. The rearrangement joins TRBV13 to TRBJ1-4, with a weak D call TRBD1 (6 bases). Germline V CDR1 and CDR2: PRHDT, FYEKMQ (reference sequence). The CDR3 is 14 amino acids. V was clipped by 5 bases and J by 7 bases, with 14 bases between them. As DNA, the CDR3 is TGTGCCAGCAGCGGCCGTGGGGGCGGTGAAAAACTGTTTTTT. Protein sequence: CASSGRGGGEKLFF. Combining the CDR3 with reference TRBV13 and TRBJ1-4 gives the whole variable domain AAGVIQSPRHLIKEKRETATLKCYPIPRHDTVYWYQQGPGQDPQFLISFYEKMQSDKGSIPDRFSAQQFSDYHSELNMSSLELGDSALYFCASSGRGGGEKLFFGSGTQLSVL.

Regarding this clonotype: A much larger clonotype is one base distant, so this may be a read error. This sequence joins TRBV6-1 and TRBJ1-5; D may be TRBD1 (5 bases). The germline gives CDR1 MNHNS, CDR2 SASEGT. This CDR3 has 15 amino acids. Written as DNA, the CDR3 is TGTGCCGGCAGTGAGGGTGGGACGGCAGATCAGCCCCAGCATTTT. Translated: CAGSEGGTADQPQHF.

This clonotype has just a few counts. The rearrangement links TRBV9 to TRBJ2-1, with D possibly matching TRBD1 (6 bases). Germline values: CDR1 SGDLS, CDR2 YYNGEE. The V end lost 0 bases, the J end lost 6 bases, and 19 bases lay between the germline ends. This CDR3 spans 17 amino acids. CDR3 protein: CASSVAWGPRGGNEQFF. The CDR3 DNA reads as TGTGCCAGCAGCGTAGCTTGGGGGCCGAGGGGTGGCAATGAGCAGTTCTTC.

Turning to this clonotype: With a much larger clone just one base away, this may be a read error. J is TRBJ1-4 and V is TRBV5-3; TRBD1 matches at 9 bases. TRBV5-3 is given ORF status, its function remaining uncertain. The CDR3 runs to 17 residues. In nucleotides, the CDR3 is TGTGCCAGCAGCTTGTTAGGAGGGACAGGGCGGCATGAAAAACTGTTTTTT. It yields the protein CASSLLGGTGRHEKLFF.